The rows below give T cell receptor beta chains drawn from one sample of a study of control samples from healthy donors and cancer patients. Sequenced by immunoSEQ multiplex PCR; TCRdb stores in-frame clones only, minus some. Of around 170,000 clones in the sample, around 89% were seen once. Sequenced: blood. All receptors come from a woman in her fifties or sixties in good health. Both conserved end residues are part of each CDR3. The order of the fields is D gene, clone size, V gene, J gene, CDR3 protein, CDR3 DNA. D genes are given only for firm matches. Clone size is not always given. Where it is, it says once, few, many or a class for expanded clones.

>-|-|TRBV14|TRBJ2-2
CASSQDLVAGELFF
TGTGCCAGCAGCCAAGACTTAGTGGCCGGGGAGCTGTTTTTT
>-|few|TRBV10-3|TRBJ2-7
CAISESTAGGSEQYF
TGTGCCATCAGTGAGTCGACGGCAGGGGGGAGCGAGCAGTACTTC
>-|-|TRBV7-9|TRBJ2-3
CASSPREDTQYF
TGTGCCAGCAGCCCCAGGGAAGATACGCAGTATTTT
>-|-|TRBV10-2|TRBJ2-7
CASSERRGGFYEQYF
TGCGCCAGCAGTGAGAGGCGGGGTGGATTCTACGAGCAGTACTTC
>-|-|TRBV19|TRBJ1-1
CAIDGHSGAFF
TGTGCCATAGATGGACATAGCGGAGCTTTCTTT
>TRBD2|-|TRBV27|TRBJ2-4
CASSFGRGGDWNIQYF
TGTGCCAGCAGTTTCGGGAGGGGAGGGGACTGGAACATTCAGTACTTC
>-|-|TRBV6-6|TRBJ2-4
CASSSSLTGTNIQYF
TGTGCCAGCAGTTCTAGCCTAACAGGGACAAACATTCAGTACTTC
>TRBD1|once|TRBV4-1|TRBJ1-1
CASSQGRDRVGTEAFF
TGCGCCAGCAGCCAAGGAAGGGACAGGGTGGGCACTGAAGCTTTCTTT
>-|-|TRBV18|TRBJ2-7
CASKSSPGAPVEQYF
TGTGCCAGCAAAAGTTCCCCTGGGGCGCCGGTCGAGCAGTACTTC
>-|once|TRBV18|TRBJ1-5
CASSPTGQGGNQPQHF
TGTGCCAGCTCACCAACAGGCCAAGGCGGCAATCAGCCCCAGCATTTT
>-|-|TRBV30|TRBJ1-4
CAWSVPATNEKLFF
TGTGCCTGGAGTGTACCTGCAACTAATGAAAAACTGTTTTTT
>TRBD2|-|TRBV5-1|TRBJ2-5
CASKMIAGALFGTQYF
TGCGCCAGCAAAATGATAGCGGGGGCCTTATTTGGGACCCAGTACTTC
>TRBD1|-|TRBV28|TRBJ1-5
CASIGQGRQPQHF
TGTGCCAGTATTGGACAGGGGCGTCAGCCCCAGCATTTT
>-|-|TRBV10-3|TRBJ2-1
CAISESTGARGEFF
TGTGCCATCAGTGAGTCGACGGGAGCCAGGGGAGAGTTCTTC
>TRBD1|-|TRBV7-8|TRBJ1-4
CASSLGAGGGEKLFF
TGTGCCAGCAGCTTAGGGGCAGGGGGTGGCGAAAAACTGTTTTTT
>-|-|TRBV21-1|TRBJ2-4
CASSTALRRGKNIQYF
TGTGCCAGCAGCACGGCCCTGCGGAGGGGCAAAAACATTCAGTACTTC
>-|-|TRBV14|TRBJ1-2
CASSHGIRQGYTF
TGTGCCAGCAGCCACGGGATCCGACAGGGCTACACCTTC
>TRBD2|-|TRBV4-1|TRBJ2-2
CASSQGGLAGTNTGELFF
TGCGCCAGCAGCCAAGGGGGACTAGCGGGCACGAACACCGGGGAGCTGTTTTTT
>-|-|TRBV21-1|TRBJ2-1
CASSKEVSGSYNEQFF
TGTGCCAGCAGCAAAGAGGTTAGCGGGAGCTACAATGAGCAGTTCTTC
>TRBD1|-|TRBV28|TRBJ1-1
CASRGQGVVTEAFF
TGTGCCAGCAGGGGACAGGGGGTGGTCACTGAAGCTTTCTTT
>TRBD1|-|TRBV24-1|TRBJ1-5
CATSDSGTGGNQPQHF
TGTGCCACCAGTGATTCGGGCACAGGGGGCAATCAGCCCCAGCATTTT
>TRBD2|-|TRBV7-9|TRBJ2-1
CASSPLRSGGGAYNEQFF
TGTGCCAGCAGCCCCCTAAGGTCCGGGGGGGGCGCCTACAATGAGCAGTTCTTC
>TRBD1|-|TRBV10-3|TRBJ2-5
CAISIQGAETQYF
TGTGCCATCAGTATACAGGGGGCAGAGACCCAGTACTTC
>-|-|TRBV6-1|TRBJ1-2
CASSEYPGNYGYTF
TGTGCCAGCAGTGAATATCCAGGGAACTATGGCTACACCTTC
>-|-|TRBV2|TRBJ1-1
CASSVETNTEAFF
TGTGCCAGCAGTGTAGAGACGAACACTGAAGCTTTCTTT
>TRBD2|-|TRBV19|TRBJ2-3
CASSIPPGTSGLKRDTQYF
TGTGCCAGTAGTATCCCGCCCGGGACTAGCGGCCTCAAACGGGATACGCAGTATTTT
>TRBD1|-|TRBV7-8|TRBJ2-4
CASSTRQGDQYF
TGTGCCAGCAGCACCCGACAGGGAGATCAGTACTTC
>-|-|TRBV19|TRBJ1-1
CASSIGTASNTEAFF
TGTGCCAGTAGTATAGGGACAGCCTCTAACACTGAAGCTTTCTTT
>-|-|TRBV4-3|TRBJ2-4
CASSQDRVGAKNIQYF
TGCGCCAGCAGCCAAGACAGGGTCGGAGCCAAAAACATTCAGTACTTC